The T cell receptor (beta chain) under discussion was sequenced for a study of metastatic and nonmetastatic thyroid tumors. The CDR3 has 15 amino acids. Germline trimming cut 4 bases from V and 0 bases from J; bases unmatched to any gene: 4. Within the sample, this clone is medium-sized. TCRdb reassembled clones from the PCR reads with MiXCR. Of about 45,000 clones in the sample, roughly 4% were seen once. Thyroid surgery was preceded by no treatment in any patient. Source material: blood. The chain combines TRBV12-3 or TRBV12-4 with TRBJ2-3, with 7 bases identical to TRBD1. The clonotype originates from a female donor with papillary thyroid cancer or a benign thyroid nodule (not recorded which). Some clones in this sample may be carry-over from other donors' samples. This chain's CDR3 is CASSSRQGSTDTQYF. In DNA form, the CDR3 reads TGTGCCAGCAGTTCTAGACAGGGCAGCACAGATACGCAGTATTTT.